These T cell receptor beta chains were read from a single sample in a study of T cell responses to AZD1222 COVID-19 vaccine. TCRdb keeps only in-frame clones here, not all; method: immunoSEQ multiplex PCR. The sample lists some 120,000 clones; 93% were seen once. Here the sequenced sample was peripheral blood, taken on day 0 of AZD1222 vaccination. The receptors shown here come from an adult in good health. Both conserved end residues are trimmed from each CDR3. Fields, in order: D gene, J gene, V gene, CDR3 protein. The D gene is left open where the match is weak.

d_call: .; j_call: TRBJ2-7; v_call: TRBV7-9; cdr3_aa: ASSLSKAEQY
d_call: .; j_call: TRBJ2-7; v_call: TRBV4-2; cdr3_aa: ASSQVPGTYEQY
d_call: TRBD2; j_call: TRBJ2-3; v_call: TRBV7-9; cdr3_aa: ASSRELAGALRDTQY
d_call: TRBD1; j_call: TRBJ2-2; v_call: TRBV18; cdr3_aa: ASSPRTGETGELF
d_call: .; j_call: TRBJ2-5; v_call: TRBV28; cdr3_aa: ASRGKGRETQY
d_call: .; j_call: TRBJ2-7; v_call: TRBV7-2; cdr3_aa: ASSRLGTSYEQY
d_call: .; j_call: TRBJ1-6; v_call: TRBV6-5; cdr3_aa: ASSAGPYNSPLH
d_call: .; j_call: TRBJ2-3; v_call: TRBV12-3/TRBV12-4; cdr3_aa: ASSLGRGQY
d_call: .; j_call: TRBJ1-1; v_call: TRBV6-6; cdr3_aa: ATGALNTEAF
d_call: .; j_call: TRBJ1-4; v_call: TRBV7-8; cdr3_aa: ASSLWGARSNEKLF
d_call: .; j_call: TRBJ2-7; v_call: TRBV4-2; cdr3_aa: ASSQDPASEQY
d_call: TRBD1; j_call: TRBJ2-3; v_call: TRBV5-1; cdr3_aa: ASSLDRGNITQY
d_call: TRBD2; j_call: TRBJ2-2; v_call: TRBV5-6; cdr3_aa: ASSLAPGGAWGELF
d_call: .; j_call: TRBJ2-2; v_call: TRBV14; cdr3_aa: ASSPRNLGPNTGELF
d_call: .; j_call: TRBJ1-2; v_call: TRBV3-1/TRBV3-2; cdr3_aa: ASSQEYRYGYT
d_call: .; j_call: TRBJ1-6; v_call: TRBV23-1; cdr3_aa: ASSQTGNSYNSPLH
d_call: TRBD1; j_call: TRBJ2-7; v_call: TRBV19; cdr3_aa: ASSKTGTTYEQY
d_call: .; j_call: TRBJ1-5; v_call: TRBV7-8; cdr3_aa: ASSQNRNSNQPQH
d_call: .; j_call: TRBJ1-3; v_call: TRBV10-2; cdr3_aa: ASSELGGTIY
d_call: .; j_call: TRBJ1-2; v_call: TRBV9; cdr3_aa: ASSALGSSYGYT
d_call: .; j_call: TRBJ2-5; v_call: TRBV11-2; cdr3_aa: ASSLGREETQY
d_call: TRBD1; j_call: TRBJ2-7; v_call: TRBV9; cdr3_aa: ASSPGQGRSYEQY
d_call: .; j_call: TRBJ1-5; v_call: TRBV12-5; cdr3_aa: ASGPGQEQPQH
d_call: .; j_call: TRBJ2-1; v_call: TRBV25-1; cdr3_aa: ASSRGISYNEQF
d_call: TRBD2; j_call: TRBJ2-1; v_call: TRBV9; cdr3_aa: ASSFSGGEYNEQF
d_call: .; j_call: TRBJ1-3; v_call: TRBV6-1; cdr3_aa: ASSESYRGDTIY
d_call: .; j_call: TRBJ2-1; v_call: TRBV20-1; cdr3_aa: SARRGNEQF
d_call: .; j_call: TRBJ2-1; v_call: TRBV10-3; cdr3_aa: AIRVQANNEQF
d_call: TRBD1; j_call: TRBJ1-1; v_call: TRBV6-5; cdr3_aa: ATILRRGQDTEAF
d_call: TRBD2; j_call: TRBJ2-5; v_call: TRBV4-1; cdr3_aa: ASSPPTLAGGLIQETQY
d_call: .; j_call: TRBJ1-2; v_call: TRBV30; cdr3_aa: AWSSTGFTGYGYT
d_call: .; j_call: TRBJ1-6; v_call: TRBV3-1/TRBV3-2; cdr3_aa: ASSQNGNSPLH
d_call: TRBD1; j_call: TRBJ1-1; v_call: TRBV5-1; cdr3_aa: ASSPRTGLGVTEAF
d_call: .; j_call: TRBJ1-5; v_call: TRBV6-1; cdr3_aa: ASSEREKQPQH
d_call: .; j_call: TRBJ1-3; v_call: TRBV15; cdr3_aa: ATSRAGLGPVAGNTIY
d_call: TRBD1; j_call: TRBJ1-2; v_call: TRBV2; cdr3_aa: ASRLQGGGYGYT
d_call: TRBD1; j_call: TRBJ1-2; v_call: TRBV7-2; cdr3_aa: ASSINRGFYGYT
d_call: TRBD1; j_call: TRBJ1-2; v_call: TRBV5-1; cdr3_aa: ASSSGTDYGYT
d_call: TRBD1; j_call: TRBJ2-7; v_call: TRBV19; cdr3_aa: ASSTTGTGYEQY
d_call: .; j_call: TRBJ1-2; v_call: TRBV7-9; cdr3_aa: ASSLHLSGGGYT
d_call: .; j_call: TRBJ2-5; v_call: TRBV7-2; cdr3_aa: ASSPGETQY
d_call: TRBD1; j_call: TRBJ1-2; v_call: TRBV5-1; cdr3_aa: ASSFGTGGSSYT